This TCR beta chain was found in a study of blood T cell repertoires in COVID-19. On the study more broadly: Researchers got acute and convalescent COVID-19 samples from the United States, Italy and Spain. PBMCs, B-cell-depleted T cells, or T cells were the source of the cDNA or gDNA that made up the material.

The CDR3 has 15 residues. The germline V gene encodes CDR1 LGHNA and CDR2 YNFKEQ. J gave up 7 bases and V 1 base, and 5 bases lay outside the gene matches. In the original analysis: It was from reference gene primer amplification that nucleated cell counts were estimated. Sequencing was performed with immunoSEQ multiplex PCR; in TCRdb, only in-frame clones are kept and a portion is missing. The V and J calls and clone size were taken over from that table, and D and trimming were inferred from the DNA. The table shows some 90,000 clones, with nearly 90% occurring only once. Sequencing used peripheral blood. This TCR came from a woman aged 80 or over with active COVID-19. The chain has TRBV4-2 and TRBJ2-2, with 8 bases matching TRBD1. The CDR3 DNA follows: TGTGCCAGCAGCCAAGTATCAGGGGGCAACGGGGAGCTGTTTTTT. It is translated as CASSQVSGGNGELFF.